This T cell receptor (beta chain) was captured by sequencing in a study of CD8 T cells in Susac syndrome. The CD8+ and CD4+ T cells were negatively isolated, with the TEMRA cells enriched by FACS. The RNA, roughly 0.45 to 1 ug, was put through reverse transcription using random hexamers. Amplification of the TCR beta CDR3 was carried out by immunoSEQ multiplex PCR, which spanned a total of 54 Vbeta and 13 Jbeta segments. Via MiXCR, TCRdb re-called the immunoSEQ multiplex PCR reads, giving one row per CDR3 protein. The table lists 250,000 to 300,000 distinct CDR3 sequences, 70% to 90% of them singletons. V lost 0 bases and J lost 6, with 8 bases in between. The CDR3 runs 13 residues. Germline CDR1 reads SGHDN; CDR2 reads FVKESK.

Sample: CD8+ T cells from PBMCs. The V and J genes are TRBV14 and TRBJ2-5; D possibly uses TRBD1 or TRBD2 (5 bases each). The TCR comes from a human donor with multiple sclerosis. CDR3 sequence (DNA): TGTGCCAGCAGCCAAGATTGGGGGAAGACCCAGTACTTC. Its translation: CASSQDWGKTQYF. Full variable domain (missing parts from reference TRBV14 and TRBJ2-5): EAGVTQFPSHSVIEKGQTVTLRCDPISGHDNLYWYRRVMGKEIKFLLHFVKESKQDESGMPNNRFLAERTGGTYSTLKVQPAELEDSGVYFCASSQDWGKTQYFGPGTRLLVL.